These 25 T cell receptor beta chains originate from one sample sequenced in a study of T cell responses to AZD1222 COVID-19 vaccine. TCRdb's copy holds only in-frame clones and misses some; the assay was immunoSEQ multiplex PCR. There are roughly 35,000 clones in the sample; just over 85% occur only once, and approximately 10% lies in the top ten. Specimen: peripheral blood, collected 28 days after the second AZD1222 dose. The receptors derive from an adult who received the AZD1222 COVID-19 vaccine.

The chain uses TRBV19 and TRBJ1-1; no reliable D call. The CDR3 consists of 14 residues. Trimming stripped 5 bases from V and 4 bases from J, with 14 bases between. The V gene's germline CDR1 is LNHDA and CDR2 SQIVND (reference sequence). For the CDR3, the DNA is TGTGCCAGTAGTGTCTGGGTCGAGGGCACTGAAGCTTTCTTT. This gives the protein CASSVWVEGTEAFF.

The gene calls are TRBV28 and TRBJ1-3; D uncertain. CDR1 and CDR2 (germline): MDHEN, SYDVKM. The V end lost 7 bases, the J end lost 4 bases, and 11 bases lay between the germline ends. The CDR3 has 13 residues. DNA of the CDR3: TGTGCCAGCACTTGGAACAGCGGAAACACCATATATTTT. Translating gives CASTWNSGNTIYF.

The rearrangement uses TRBV6-5 and TRBJ2-1, with 10 bases fitting TRBD1. Trimming took 5 bases from V and 7 from J; bases not matched to a gene: 8. Per the germline V gene, CDR1 is MNHEY and CDR2 is SVGAGI. The CDR3 is 15 amino acids. The CDR3 nucleotides are TGTGCCAGCAGTCGGGACAGGGGCCGAACAAATGAGCAGTTCTTC. Translation: CASSRDRGRTNEQFF.

The chain is built from TRBV23-1 and TRBJ2-2; 8 bases map to TRBD1. TRBV23-1 is noted as an ORF with a role that remains uncertain. CDR3 length: 17 amino acids. V trimming: 8 bases; J trimming: 7 bases; junction bases outside the gene matches: 18. The CDR3 sequence is CASPRPRPGQGSGELFF. The DNA of the CDR3 is TGCGCCAGCCCAAGACCAAGGCCCGGACAGGGAAGCGGGGAGCTGTTTTTT.

The rearrangement uses TRBV11-1 and TRBJ2-7; 11 nucleotides agree with TRBD2. This CDR3 region has 15 residues. CDR1 is SGHAT and CDR2 is FQDESV in the germline V gene (reference sequence). V lost 4 bases to trimming and J lost 1 base; unmatched junction nucleotides: 3. CDR3 region: CASSSGTSGSYEQYF. CDR3 bases: TGTGCCAGCAGCTCAGGGACTAGCGGTTCCTACGAGCAGTACTTC. The full variable domain, completed using reference TRBV11-1 and TRBJ2-7, is EAEVAQSPRYKITEKSQAVAFWCDPISGHATLYWYRQILGQGPELLVQFQDESVVDDSQLPKDRFSAERLKGVDSTLKIQPAELGDSAMYLCASSSGTSGSYEQYFGPGTRLTVT.

The genes are TRBV5-1 and TRBJ2-7; 9 bases fit TRBD2. J gave up 2 bases and V 0 bases, and 3 bases lay outside the gene matches. Germline assignment: CDR1 SGHRS and CDR2 YFSETQ. The length of the CDR3 is 15 residues. DNA of the CDR3: TGCGCCAGCAGCTTGGATAGCGGGGGAGCCTACGAGCAGTACTTC. Residues: CASSLDSGGAYEQYF.

V and J are TRBV11-2 and TRBJ2-6; D not resolved. The CDR3 extends over 17 amino acids. V was shortened by 4 bases and J by 0 bases, with 13 bases between the two germline ends. CDR1 and CDR2 (germline): SGHAT, FQNNGV. The CDR3: CASSSSLVGSGANVLTF. CDR3 nucleotides: TGTGCCAGCAGCTCCTCTCTGGTGGGCTCTGGGGCCAACGTCCTGACTTTC.

CDR3 residues: CASSSPGEGNGYTF. In DNA form, the CDR3 reads TGTGCCAGCAGCTCTCCAGGGGAAGGGAATGGCTACACCTTC. The V call is TRBV7-9, the J call TRBJ1-2, with a possible D match to TRBD1 (6 bases). The CDR3 sequence is 14 residues long. Trimming cost V 4 bases and J 6 bases, with 15 bases left between them. Per germline, CDR1 SEHNR and CDR2 FQNEAQ (reference sequence).

The chain combines TRBV10-1 with TRBJ1-4; D is ambiguous. Germline CDR1 is WNHNN and CDR2 is SYGVQD (reference sequence). Trimming removed 2 bases at V and 0 bases at J, with 7 bases between. The length of the CDR3 is 15 residues. The CDR3, as DNA: TGCGCCAGCAGTGAGGGCAGTGCAACTAATGAAAAACTGTTTTTT. It encodes CASSEGSATNEKLFF.

V and J are TRBV10-3 and TRBJ2-7; possibly TRBD1 for D (5 bases). Germline V gene data show CDR1 as ENHRY and CDR2 as SYGVKD. V lost 6 bases and J lost 5, with 11 bases in between. The CDR3 covers 12 residues. CDR3 DNA sequence: TGTGCCATCAGCGCCGACAGAAACGAGCAGTACTTC. Its protein product is CAISADRNEQYF.

This clone was seen only once. The J gene is TRBJ2-2, the V gene TRBV19; maybe TRBD1 (5 bases). V gave up 5 bases and J gave up 2 bases, with 9 bases separating them. The CDR3 totals 14 residues. The germline gives CDR1 LNHDA, CDR2 SQIVND (reference sequence). CDR3 DNA sequence: TGTGCCAGTAGTCCCCAGGGAAACACCGGGGAGCTGTTTTTT. Translating it yields CASSPQGNTGELFF.

V usage is TRBV2 and J usage is TRBJ1-4; a weak D match, TRBD1 (6 bases). The CDR3 contains 14 residues. The V end lost 4 bases, the J end lost 8 bases, and 14 bases lay between the germline ends. CDR1 and CDR2 (germline): SNHLY, FYNNEI. DNA for the CDR3: TGTGCCAGCAGTGTTAGAGCAGGGGCCGAAAAACTGTTTTTT. This encodes CASSVRAGAEKLFF.

This clone was counted a few times. DNA of the CDR3: TGTGCCAGCAGCTTGGGATCGGACATTACCTACGAGCAGTACTTC. Residues: CASSLGSDITYEQYF. J is TRBJ2-7 and V is TRBV5-5; D might be TRBD1 (5 bases). Germline CDR1 is SGHKS and CDR2 is YYEKEE (reference sequence). V lost 0 bases and J 2 bases, leaving 12 bases between the germline ends. This CDR3 has 15 amino acids.

The chain uses TRBV28 and TRBJ2-1; D not resolved. The CDR3 has 10 residues. With 6 bases removed from V and 5 bases from J, the gap between germline ends came to 2 bases. CDR1 is MDHEN and CDR2 is SYDVKM in the germline V gene. As DNA, the CDR3 is TGTGCCAGCAGCAACAATGAGCAGTTCTTC. Translating gives CASSNNEQFF.

V and J are TRBV4-1 and TRBJ1-2; 7 nucleotides match TRBD1. CDR3 length: 15 amino acids. Germline V gene sequence: CDR1 MGHRA, CDR2 YSYEKL. The ends lost 4 bases at V and 5 bases at J; junction bases unmatched: 10. This CDR3 is CASSPVRDRKYGYTF. CDR3 DNA sequence: TGCGCCAGCAGCCCGGTCCGGGACAGAAAATATGGCTACACCTTC.

The chain recombines TRBV6-5 with TRBJ1-3; D call uncertain. CDR1 MNHEY and CDR2 SVGAGI come from the germline V gene. This CDR3 spans 13 amino acids. Deletions cut 6 bases from V and 3 bases from J, with 9 bases between. This CDR3 reads CASRTVYGNTIYF. The CDR3 DNA reads TGTGCCAGCAGGACGGTCTATGGAAACACCATATATTTT.

The chain employs TRBV5-1 and TRBJ2-3; 10 nucleotides align to TRBD2. CDR3 length equals 17 residues. V gave up 5 bases and J gave up 0 bases; unmatched junction bases: 9. Germline V gene lookup returns CDR1 SGHRS and CDR2 YFSETQ. The CDR3 nucleotides read TGCGCCAGCAGTTCTAGCGGGGGACCGCCTAGCACAGATACGCAGTATTTT. It translates to CASSSSGGPPSTDTQYF.

The genes are TRBV7-2 and TRBJ1-1; D call uncertain. The V gene lost 6 bases and the J gene lost 2 bases, with 10 bases spanning the gap. CDR3 size: 13 residues. The V gene's germline CDR1 is SGHTA and CDR2 FQGNSA. In DNA form, the CDR3 reads TGTGCCAGCAGTCAACACATTAACACTGAAGCTTTCTTT. It translates to CASSQHINTEAFF.

The chain carries TRBV19 and TRBJ2-7; 8 bases are shared with TRBD1. Losses at the gene ends were 2 bases for V and 4 bases for J; bases not matched to a gene: 1. The CDR3 runs to 13 residues. CDR1 and CDR2 from the germline V gene are LNHDA and SQIVND (reference sequence). CDR3 sequence reads: CASSIQGAYEQYF. CDR3 DNA sequence: TGTGCCAGTAGTATACAGGGGGCGTACGAGCAGTACTTC.

This clone was counted only a few times. This chain uses TRBV7-6 with TRBJ1-2; D gene ambiguous. Germline CDR1 SGHVS, CDR2 FNYEAQ. V was clipped by 5 bases and J by 0 bases, with 13 bases between them. This CDR3 has 15 amino acids. In nucleotides, the CDR3 is TGTGCCAGCAGCACCCGACAAACCTCTAACTATGGCTACACCTTC. It codes for CASSTRQTSNYGYTF.

Here the CDR3 DNA reads TGCAGTCGCTCCTCCTACAATGAGCAGTTCTTC. Residues: CSRSSYNEQFF. J is TRBJ2-1 and V is TRBV20-1; D ambiguous. With 8 bases removed from V and 0 bases from J, the gap between germline ends came to 5 bases. The germline gives CDR1 DFQATT, CDR2 SNEGSKA (reference sequence). The CDR3 extends over 11 amino acids.

The chain couples TRBV30 to TRBJ1-3; D not resolved. Germline assignment: CDR1 GTSNPN and CDR2 SVGIG (reference sequence). The CDR3 spans 12 residues. Trimming stripped 4 bases from V and 8 bases from J, with 12 bases between. The CDR3 DNA follows: TGTGCCTGGAAGGGCGAGTCGGACACCATATATTTT. Protein sequence: CAWKGESDTIYF.

V is TRBV2 and J is TRBJ1-4; D gene unclear. This CDR3 has 14 residues. Germline CDR1 reads SNHLY; CDR2 reads FYNNEI. Trimming pared 6 bases from V and 4 bases from J, leaving 12 bases between. CDR3 sequence reads: CASSLGLSNEKLFF. In nucleotides, the CDR3 is TGTGCCAGCAGCCTTGGACTGAGTAATGAAAAACTGTTTTTT.

V and J are TRBV6-1 and TRBJ1-5; no reliable D call. This CDR3 is built from 15 residues. CDR1 and CDR2 from the germline V gene are MNHNS and SASEGT. Trimming cost V 1 base and J 1 base, with 8 bases left between them. Here the CDR3 reads CASSEGQVSNQPQHF. CDR3 bases: TGTGCCAGCAGTGAAGGTCAGGTGAGCAATCAGCCCCAGCATTTT.

V gene TRBV24-1 combines with J gene TRBJ2-2; 9 positions match TRBD1. The J segment lost 1 base and the V segment lost 9 bases, leaving 2 bases of the junction unmatched. The germline CDR1 and CDR2 sequences are KGHDR and SFDVKD. This CDR3 has 14 residues. In DNA, the CDR3 is TGTGCCACCGGACAGGGGAGGAACACCGGGGAGCTGTTTTTT. It is translated as CATGQGRNTGELFF.